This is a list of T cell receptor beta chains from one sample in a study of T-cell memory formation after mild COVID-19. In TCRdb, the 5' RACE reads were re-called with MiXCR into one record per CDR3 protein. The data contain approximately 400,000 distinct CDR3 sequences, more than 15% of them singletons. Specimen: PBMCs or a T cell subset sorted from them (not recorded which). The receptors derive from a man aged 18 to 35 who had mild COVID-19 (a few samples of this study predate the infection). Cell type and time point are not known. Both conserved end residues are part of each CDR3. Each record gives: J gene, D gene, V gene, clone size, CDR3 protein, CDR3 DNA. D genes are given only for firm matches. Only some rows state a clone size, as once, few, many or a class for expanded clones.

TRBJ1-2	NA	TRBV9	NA	CASSRTSWDYGYTF	TGTGCCAGCAGCCGGACCTCATGGGACTATGGCTACACCTTC
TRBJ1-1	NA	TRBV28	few	CASDRRGSEAFF	TGTGCCAGCGACAGAAGGGGTAGTGAAGCTTTCTTT
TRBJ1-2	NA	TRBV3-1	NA	CASSQGGADGYTF	TGTGCCAGCAGCCAAGGAGGGGCGGATGGCTACACCTTC
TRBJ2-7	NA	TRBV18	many	CASSLPRGRSSYEQYF	TGTGCCAGCTCCCTACCACGAGGACGGAGCTCCTACGAGCAGTACTTC
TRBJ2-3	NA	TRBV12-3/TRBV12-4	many	CASSLDPLGSTDTQYF	TGTGCCAGCAGTTTAGACCCTCTGGGAAGCACAGATACGCAGTATTTT
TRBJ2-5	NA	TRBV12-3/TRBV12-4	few	CASSPHGEEETQYF	TGTGCCAGCAGTCCCCATGGGGAGGAAGAGACCCAGTACTTC
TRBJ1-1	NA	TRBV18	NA	CASSRETPPATEAFF	TGTGCCAGCTCACGAGAGACACCCCCAGCGACTGAAGCTTTCTTT
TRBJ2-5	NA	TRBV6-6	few	CASSYSNPGGGKETQYF	TGTGCCAGCAGTTACTCAAACCCAGGGGGAGGTAAAGAGACCCAGTACTTC
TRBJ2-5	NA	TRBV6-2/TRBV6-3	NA	CASMTMGAQETQYF	TGTGCCAGCATGACAATGGGGGCCCAAGAGACCCAGTACTTC
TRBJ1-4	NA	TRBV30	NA	CALRGRPREKLFF	TGTGCCTTAAGAGGGCGCCCTAGAGAAAAACTGTTTTTT
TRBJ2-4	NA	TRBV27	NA	CASSRRGGGNIQYF	TGTGCCAGCAGCAGAAGGGGGGGTGGAAACATTCAGTACTTC
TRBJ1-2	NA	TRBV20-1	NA	CSVSGGYGYTF	TGCAGTGTTTCTGGAGGCTATGGCTACACCTTC
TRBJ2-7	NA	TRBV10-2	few	CASSRARLIEQYF	TGCGCCAGCAGTAGGGCGAGATTGATCGAGCAGTACTTC
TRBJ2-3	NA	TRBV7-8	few	CASSLPTSFAQYF	TGTGCCAGCAGCTTACCGACTAGTTTTGCGCAGTATTTT
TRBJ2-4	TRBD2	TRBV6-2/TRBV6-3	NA	CASATAGGDIQYF	TGTGCCAGCGCCACGGCGGGAGGGGACATTCAGTACTTC
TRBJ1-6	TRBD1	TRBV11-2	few	CASSPLDRDNSPLHF	TGTGCCAGCAGCCCACTCGACAGGGATAATTCACCCCTCCACTTT
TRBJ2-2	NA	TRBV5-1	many	CASSLSSGELFF	TGCGCCAGCAGCTTGTCTTCCGGGGAGCTGTTTTTT
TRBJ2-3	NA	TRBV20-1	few	CSVPGGTDTQYF	TGCAGTGTGCCGGGCGGCACAGATACGCAGTATTTT
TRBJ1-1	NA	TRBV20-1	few	CSAKGQLLLTEAFF	TGCAGTGCGAAAGGACAGCTCTTACTCACTGAAGCTTTCTTT
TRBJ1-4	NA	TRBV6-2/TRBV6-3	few	CASSTRPRPRRDSSTNEKLFF	TGTGCCAGCTCAACCCGTCCGCGACCCCGACGGGACTCATCAACTAATGAAAAACTGTTTTTT
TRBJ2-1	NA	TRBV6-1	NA	CASSVGAGLYNEQFF	TGTGCCAGCAGTGTGGGGGCTGGGCTCTACAATGAGCAGTTCTTC
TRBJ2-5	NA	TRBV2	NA	CASVGTYQETQYF	TGTGCCAGCGTCGGGACCTACCAAGAGACCCAGTACTTC
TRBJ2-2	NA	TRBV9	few	CASSVVPRRNTGELFF	TGTGCCAGCAGCGTAGTCCCTAGGAGAAACACCGGGGAGCTGTTTTTT
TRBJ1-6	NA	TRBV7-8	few	CASSLGDRSPLHF	TGTGCCAGCAGCTTGGGGGACCGTTCACCCCTCCACTTT